This TCR beta chain was sequenced in a study of T cell repertoires in cytomegalovirus infection (dated by TCRdb to between 2018 and 2020). At the level of the whole study: The peptide stimulations were aimed at well-studied HLA-B-restricted epitopes as well as recently identified HLA-C-restricted CMV epitopes, whose presentation resists viral immunomodulation. Donor HLA type was relevant to the analysis, because carriage of CMV infection together with the matching HLA type was indicated by public TCR beta signatures. The research as a whole found: In both this cohort and an independent roughly 330-donor cohort, the cumulative frequency of public TCR beta family members distinguished carriers of CMV infection plus the relevant HLA type. The ex vivo response was dominated by HLA-C-restricted CMV-specific TCR beta clonotypes, and the single most frequent clonotype in two of eight donors was supplied by these HLA-C-restricted clonotypes.

This sample's treatment or condition label indicates: in vitro stimulation with specific CMV peptide epitopes to enrich CMV-specific T cells. The sequencer listed for this sample is Illumina HiSeq 1500. TCRdb itself trimmed the public reads at Q25 with fastp, ran MiXCR and retained productive beta chains. CDR3 protein duplicates are merged, each entry listing the most common genes and DNA. The table for this sample lists 300,000 to 400,000 distinct CDR3 sequences; roughly 28% of them were counted only once. The ten largest clones capture around 19% of the sample. In the germline V gene, CDR1 corresponds to MDHEN and CDR2 to SYDVKM. The CDR3, from cysteine to phenylalanine, totals 13 residues. Solely the CDR3 DNA is kept, with 39 bases framed from the first base. The germline ends are 11 bases apart after V is trimmed by 5 bases and J by 4 bases. For this clonotype: Its antigen has not been determined. No base-level quality is on record; no much larger clone is a single base apart.

The starting material was cultured PBMCs, obtained from culture after CMV antigen stimulation. This receptor chain uses TRBV28 and TRBJ1-2; 6 matching bases give a weak D call of TRBD1. The receptor was derived from a human donor in good health (CMV status not recorded). Some clones in this sample may be carry-over from other donors' samples. The base sequence is TGTGCCAGCAGTCTATTACAGGGCTATGGCTACACCTTC. Translated, this is CASSLLQGYGYTF.